One TCR beta chain is described in this entry. The data are from a study of blood T cell repertoires in COVID-19. Whole-study context: Nucleic acid was either cDNA or gDNA, and it came from T cells, B-cell-depleted T cells, or PBMCs.

Germline CDR1 is ENHRY and CDR2 is SYGVKD. The CDR3 is 13 amino acids. Trimming at V came to 6 bases and at J to 10 bases, leaving 5 bases not matched to a gene. In the authors' methods: Quantification of nucleated cells was approximated via reference gene primer amplification. Method: immunoSEQ multiplex PCR; TCRdb's copy keeps in-frame clones and lacks some. Clone size and V and J calls were adopted from that table, with D and trimming inferred from the DNA. The table records approximately 160,000 clones, about nine tenths of them present only once. The TCR was taken from a man aged 55 to 70 with active or convalescent COVID-19. Sequencing input: peripheral blood. V usage is TRBV10-3 and J usage is TRBJ1-6; 8 nucleotides match TRBD1. CDR3 sequence reads: CAIRDRVESPLHF. The CDR3 DNA reads TGTGCCATCAGGGACAGGGTTGAGTCACCCCTCCACTTT.